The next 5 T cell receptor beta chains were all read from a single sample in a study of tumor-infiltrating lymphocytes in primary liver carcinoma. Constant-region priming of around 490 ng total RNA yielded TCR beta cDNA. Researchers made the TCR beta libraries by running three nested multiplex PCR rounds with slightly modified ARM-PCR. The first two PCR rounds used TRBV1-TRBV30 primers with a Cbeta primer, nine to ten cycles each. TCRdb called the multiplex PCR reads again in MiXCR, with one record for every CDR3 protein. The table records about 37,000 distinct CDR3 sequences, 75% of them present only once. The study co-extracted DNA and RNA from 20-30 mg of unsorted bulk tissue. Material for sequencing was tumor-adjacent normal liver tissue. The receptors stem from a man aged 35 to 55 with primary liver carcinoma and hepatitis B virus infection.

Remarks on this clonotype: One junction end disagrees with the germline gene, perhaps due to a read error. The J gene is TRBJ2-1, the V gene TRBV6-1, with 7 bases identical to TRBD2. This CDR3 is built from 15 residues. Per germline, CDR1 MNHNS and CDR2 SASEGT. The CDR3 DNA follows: TGTGCCAGCAGTGAGACTAGCAGGAGTTCCCATGAACAGTTCTTC. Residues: CASSETSRSSHEQFF.

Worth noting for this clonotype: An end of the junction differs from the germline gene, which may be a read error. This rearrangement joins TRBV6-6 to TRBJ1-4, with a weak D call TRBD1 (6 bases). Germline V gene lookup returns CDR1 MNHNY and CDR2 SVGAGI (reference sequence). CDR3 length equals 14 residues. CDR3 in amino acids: CASHPQGLFEKQFF. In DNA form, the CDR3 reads TGTGCCAGCCATCCCCAGGGGCTGTTTGAGAAACAGTTTTTT.

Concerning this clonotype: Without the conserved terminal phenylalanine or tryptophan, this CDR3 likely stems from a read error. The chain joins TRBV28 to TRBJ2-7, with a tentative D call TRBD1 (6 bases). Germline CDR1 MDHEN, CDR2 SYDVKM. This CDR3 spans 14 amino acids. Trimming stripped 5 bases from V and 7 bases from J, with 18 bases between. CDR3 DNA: TGTGCCAGCAGTCCTCGACAGGAGTACTATGAGCAGTACTAC. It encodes CASSPRQEYYEQYY.

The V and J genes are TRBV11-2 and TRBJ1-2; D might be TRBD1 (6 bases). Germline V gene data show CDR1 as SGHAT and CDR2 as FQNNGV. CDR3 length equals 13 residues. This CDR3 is CVISSAGGSGYTF. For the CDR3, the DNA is TGTGTCATCAGCTCCGCCGGGGGCTCCGGTTACACCTTC.

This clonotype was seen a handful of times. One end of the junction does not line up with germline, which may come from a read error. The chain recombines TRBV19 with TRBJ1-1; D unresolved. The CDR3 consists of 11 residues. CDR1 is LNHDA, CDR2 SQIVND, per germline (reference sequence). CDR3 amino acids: CASTVNTGAFF. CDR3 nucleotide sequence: TGTGCCAGTACCGTGAACACTGGAGCTTTCTTT.